This T cell receptor beta chain was documented in a study of blood T cell repertoires in COVID-19. Study summary: The United States, Italy and Spain provided the acute and convalescent COVID-19 samples. Nucleic acid was either cDNA or gDNA, and it came from T cells, B-cell-depleted T cells, or PBMCs.

In the authors' workflow: Scientists estimated how many nucleated cells there were by amplifying reference gene primers. Clones were sequenced by immunoSEQ multiplex PCR, and TCRdb holds only the in-frame ones, with some missing. Clone size and the V and J calls come from that table; the DNA yielded D and trimming. The repertoire has about 190,000 clones, roughly four fifths of them found once; the top ten carry roughly 6.6%. The CDR3 has 14 amino acids. Germline CDR1 reads KGHSH; CDR2 reads LQKENI. Deletions cut 1 base from V and 5 bases from J, with 8 bases between. The receptor was isolated from a woman in her forties with acute or convalescent COVID-19. Sequencing input: peripheral blood. The J gene is TRBJ2-2, the V gene TRBV18; D possibly corresponds to TRBD2 (5 bases). The CDR3 region has the DNA TGTGCCAGCTCACCACTGGGCGGGACCGGGGAGCTGTTTTTT. This translates into CASSPLGGTGELFF.